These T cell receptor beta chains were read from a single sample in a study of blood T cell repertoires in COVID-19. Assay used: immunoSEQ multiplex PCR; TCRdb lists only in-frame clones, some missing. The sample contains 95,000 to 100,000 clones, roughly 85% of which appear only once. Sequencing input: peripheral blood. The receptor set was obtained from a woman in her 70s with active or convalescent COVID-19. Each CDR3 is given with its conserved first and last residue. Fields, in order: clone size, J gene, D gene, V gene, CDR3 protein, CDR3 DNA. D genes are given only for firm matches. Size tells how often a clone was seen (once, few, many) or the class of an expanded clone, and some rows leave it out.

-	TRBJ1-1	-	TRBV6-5	CASSPRGRNTEAFF	TGTGCCAGCAGCCCCAGGGGCAGGAACACTGAAGCTTTCTTT
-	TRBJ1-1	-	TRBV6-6	CASSWALGTEAFF	TGTGCCAGCAGCTGGGCGCTGGGCACTGAAGCTTTCTTT
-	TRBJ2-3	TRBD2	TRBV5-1	CASSLQAGPTDTQYF	TGCGCCAGCAGCCTTCAAGCGGGGCCCACAGATACGCAGTATTTT
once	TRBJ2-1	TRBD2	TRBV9	CASSVGGGGASYNEQFF	TGTGCCAGCAGCGTAGGAGGCGGGGGGGCCTCCTACAATGAGCAGTTCTTC
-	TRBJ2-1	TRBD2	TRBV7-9	CASSEAGLAMVNEQFF	TGTGCCAGCAGCGAGGCGGGACTAGCGATGGTCAATGAGCAGTTCTTC
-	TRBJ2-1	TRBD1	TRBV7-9	CASSRGTGGENEQFF	TGTGCCAGCAGCCGAGGGACAGGGGGCGAAAATGAGCAGTTCTTC
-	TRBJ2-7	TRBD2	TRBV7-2	CASSATSDLTYEQYF	TGTGCCAGCAGCGCTACTAGCGATCTAACCTACGAGCAGTACTTC
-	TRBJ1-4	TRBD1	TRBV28	CASSSGGQGKLFF	TGTGCCAGCAGTTCAGGGGGCCAGGGAAAACTGTTTTTT
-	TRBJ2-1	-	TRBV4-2	CASSQAPTPVGEQFF	TGTGCCAGCAGCCAAGCTCCTACGCCGGTCGGTGAGCAGTTCTTC
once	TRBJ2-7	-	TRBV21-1	CASSKAPGGSREGCEQYF	TGTGCCAGCAGCAAAGCCCCTGGAGGCTCCCGGGAGGGTTGTGAGCAGTACTTC
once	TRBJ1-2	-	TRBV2	CASRQDIAGYTF	TGTGCCAGCAGGCAGGACATAGCAGGCTACACCTTC